This paragraph covers one TCR beta chain sequence. Antigen specificity is unknown. Germline is not matched at one junction end, which may reflect a read error. TCRdb redid the calling of the PCR reads with MiXCR, one entry per CDR3 protein. The sample contains 400,000 to 600,000 distinct CDR3 sequences, 25% of which appear only once. The CDR3 is made up of 19 amino acids. Naive CD8 T cells, phenotype CD8+CD4-CCR7+CD45RA+, were sorted. This specimen belongs to a study of molecular identifiers for immune sequencing clone quantification. General observations from the study: Same-barcode identical TCR molecules could make highly expanded clones look smaller than they are. Clones that exceeded 20 RNA copies held over 99% of effector molecules, yet under 1% in naive cells.

Source material: naive CD8+ T cells from blood, with Jurkat cell RNA spiked in. The subset: FACS-sorted CD8+CD4-CCR7+CD45RA+ naive T cells. The TCR comes from a human donor in good health. Some libraries in this study had Jurkat cell RNA spiked in. V usage is TRBV5-3 and J usage is TRBJ2-7; D may be TRBD2 (6 bases). TRBV5-3 is filed as an ORF, its function uncertain. The CDR3 loop reads CASSLEGRLDHFNSYEQYF. For the CDR3, the DNA is TGTGCCAGCAGCTTGGAGGGCAGATTAGACCACTTCAACTCCTACGAGCAGTACTTC.